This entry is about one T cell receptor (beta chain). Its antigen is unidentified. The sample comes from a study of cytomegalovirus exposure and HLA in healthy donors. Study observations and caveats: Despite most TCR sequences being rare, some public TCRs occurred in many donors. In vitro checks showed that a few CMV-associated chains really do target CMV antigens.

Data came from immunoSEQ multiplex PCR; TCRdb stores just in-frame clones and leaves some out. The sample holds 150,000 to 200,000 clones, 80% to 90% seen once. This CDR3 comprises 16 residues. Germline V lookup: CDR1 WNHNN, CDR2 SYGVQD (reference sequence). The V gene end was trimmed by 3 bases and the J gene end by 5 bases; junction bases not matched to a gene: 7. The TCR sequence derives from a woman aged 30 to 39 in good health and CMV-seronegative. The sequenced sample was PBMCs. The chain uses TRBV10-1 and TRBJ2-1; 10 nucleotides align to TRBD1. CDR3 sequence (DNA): TGCGCCAGCAGTGAATGGGGACAGGGGCTCGACAATGAGCAGTTCTTC. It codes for CASSEWGQGLDNEQFF.